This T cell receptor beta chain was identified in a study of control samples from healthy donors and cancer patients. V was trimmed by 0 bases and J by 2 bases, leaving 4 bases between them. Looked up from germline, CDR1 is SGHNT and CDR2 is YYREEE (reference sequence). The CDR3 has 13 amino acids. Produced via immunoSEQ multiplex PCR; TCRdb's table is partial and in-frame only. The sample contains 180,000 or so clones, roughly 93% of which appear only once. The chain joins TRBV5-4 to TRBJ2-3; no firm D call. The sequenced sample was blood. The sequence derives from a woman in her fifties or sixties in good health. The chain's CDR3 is CASSLEVTDTQYF. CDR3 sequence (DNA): TGTGCCAGCAGCTTGGAGGTCACAGATACGCAGTATTTT.